This TCR beta chain was sequenced in a study of T cells in narcolepsy. The germline V gene has CDR1 SGHTS and CDR2 YDEGEE. This CDR3 region has 11 residues. V lost 7 bases to trimming and J lost 6 bases, with 10 bases between them. Clones were read by immunoSEQ multiplex PCR, and TCRdb kept only the in-frame ones, dropping some. The sample lists 25,000 to 35,000 clones, roughly 90% occurring once. Source material: CD45RA- memory CD4+ T cells from PBMCs. This clonotype originated in a human donor with narcolepsy. The V call is TRBV5-8, the J call TRBJ1-1, with a possible D match to TRBD1 (5 bases). CDR3 sequence reads: CASLGRAEAFF. DNA of the CDR3: TGTGCCAGCCTCGGCAGGGCTGAAGCTTTCTTT.